A selection of T cell receptor beta chains follows, all from one sample in a study of blood T cell repertoires in COVID-19. TCRdb's copy holds only in-frame clones and misses some; the assay was immunoSEQ multiplex PCR. Of some 100,000 clones listed, about nine tenths are singletons. Sequencing input: peripheral blood. These receptors came from a man between 45 and 60 years old with acute or convalescent COVID-19. CDR3s leave out the opening cysteine and the closing phenylalanine or tryptophan. A D gene is named only where the DNA matches it firmly. Size is stated for part of the rows, as once, few or many counts, or as a class when the clone is expanded.

12 | NA | TRBJ2-1 | TRBD2 | TRBV6-5 | ASRLGLAYNEQF
12 | NA | TRBJ1-2 | NA | TRBV6-5 | ASSRQGLGYGYT
12 | NA | TRBJ1-6 | NA | TRBV6-5 | ASSPGTYNSPLH
15 | NA | TRBJ2-6 | TRBD1 | TRBV27 | ASSPGQGWSGANVLT
12 | NA | TRBJ1-5 | NA | TRBV4-2 | ASSQDSQVPPQH
13 | NA | TRBJ1-1 | NA | TRBV13 | ASSLGRYLNTEAF
11 | few | TRBJ1-1 | NA | TRBV28 | ASSLWGAPGAF
13 | NA | TRBJ1-2 | TRBD1 | TRBV19 | ASSIDRGTGIGYT
13 | NA | TRBJ1-1 | NA | TRBV11-2 | ASRHGRGGNTEAF
9 | NA | TRBJ2-5 | NA | TRBV2 | ASSPTRTQY
12 | NA | TRBJ1-1 | TRBD1 | TRBV2 | ASRENRGGTEAF
11 | NA | TRBJ2-7 | NA | TRBV20-1 | SASSVSPHEQY
11 | NA | TRBJ2-7 | NA | TRBV7-2 | ASSLAPVYEQY
14 | once | TRBJ2-6 | TRBD1 | TRBV2 | ASSRDSHSGANVLT
11 | once | TRBJ1-6 | TRBD1 | TRBV2 | ASRDRERSPLH
11 | NA | TRBJ2-7 | TRBD1 | TRBV5-6 | ASSATGGNEQY
14 | NA | TRBJ1-1 | NA | TRBV6-2/TRBV6-3 | ASSYSSGGLGTEAF
11 | NA | TRBJ2-1 | NA | TRBV3-1/TRBV3-2 | ASSQGAFNEQF
11 | NA | TRBJ2-7 | TRBD2 | TRBV11-2 | ASNQREGYEQY
10 | NA | TRBJ2-3 | NA | TRBV5-6 | ASSFDFDTQY
14 | NA | TRBJ1-6 | TRBD1 | TRBV7-9 | ASSSSGQGLNSPLH
10 | NA | TRBJ2-5 | TRBD2 | TRBV29-1 | SVGAGGETQY
10 | once | TRBJ2-7 | NA | TRBV18 | ASSPGGNEQY
12 | NA | TRBJ1-3 | NA | TRBV7-2 | ASSLVTGGNTIY
9 | NA | TRBJ2-3 | NA | TRBV5-1 | ASSNTDTQY
14 | NA | TRBJ2-3 | NA | TRBV5-1 | ASSPPSLTSTDTQY
12 | NA | TRBJ1-2 | TRBD1 | TRBV3-1/TRBV3-2 | ASSRLTGNYGYT
16 | NA | TRBJ2-3 | TRBD2 | TRBV10-3 | AISETSGRRGGTDTQY
16 | NA | TRBJ2-6 | TRBD1 | TRBV24-1 | ATSPRDRGIFGANVLT
14 | NA | TRBJ2-1 | NA | TRBV29-1 | SVEDLTGSSYNEQF
12 | NA | TRBJ2-1 | TRBD2 | TRBV5-4 | ASSSGLARGEQF
19 | NA | TRBJ2-2 | TRBD2 | TRBV4-1 | ASSQERAGGRGSGRTGELF